This section outlines one TCR beta chain sequence together with its context. As yet, its antigen is unknown. Germline V gene data show CDR1 as SEHNR and CDR2 as FQNEAQ (reference sequence). The CDR3 is 14 amino acids. The V segment lost 6 bases and the J segment 7 bases; nucleotides outside the gene matches: 9. The data originate from a study of CD8+ T cells in alopecia areata. Whole-study context: It was oral tofacitinib, at 5 to 10 mg twice daily, that treated patients received. Patients given treatment had severity scored by the percentage of scalp area affected. Study outcomes and limitations: Especially in alopecia totalis/universalis, lesional scalp showed greater clonality than normal scalp did.

Treatment specified: oral pan-JAK inhibitor, 5-10 mg twice daily. PBMCs yielded sorted CD4+ and CD8+ T cells. RNA, once extracted, was reverse transcribed into cDNA for use as the sequencing template. Using immunoSEQ multiplex PCR, the repertoire was profiled, and TCRdb retains in-frame clones only, with some absent. Of 200,000 to 250,000 clones in the sample, more than 30% were seen once. The sequence came from a human donor with alopecia areata. The starting material was CD4+ T cells sorted from blood, obtained at approximately week 34, from a patient treated with tofacitinib. This rearrangement joins TRBV7-9 to TRBJ1-2; 9 nucleotides line up with TRBD1. The CDR3 bases are TGTGCCAGCAGGCAAACAGGGGGCATTGGTGGCTACACCTTC. Residues: CASRQTGGIGGYTF.